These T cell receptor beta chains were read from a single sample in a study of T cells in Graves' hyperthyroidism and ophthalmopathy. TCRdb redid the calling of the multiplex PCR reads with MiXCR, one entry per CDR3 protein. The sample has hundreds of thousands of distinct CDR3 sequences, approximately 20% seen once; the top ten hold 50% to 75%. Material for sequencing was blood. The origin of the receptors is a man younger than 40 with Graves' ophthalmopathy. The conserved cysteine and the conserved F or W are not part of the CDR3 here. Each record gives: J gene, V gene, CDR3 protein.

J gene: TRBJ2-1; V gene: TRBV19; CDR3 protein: ASSVGSGNNEQF
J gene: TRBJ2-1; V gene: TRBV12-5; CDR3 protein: ASGPTGAGYNEQF
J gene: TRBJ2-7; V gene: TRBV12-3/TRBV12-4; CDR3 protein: ASSFLQGYEQY
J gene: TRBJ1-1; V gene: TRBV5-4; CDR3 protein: ASSLVGQMNTEAF
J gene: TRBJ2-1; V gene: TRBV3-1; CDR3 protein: ASSTGTSGRKF
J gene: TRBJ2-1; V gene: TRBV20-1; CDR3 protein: SARASGDNEQF
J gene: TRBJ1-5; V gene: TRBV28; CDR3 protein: AMLRGGGNQPQH
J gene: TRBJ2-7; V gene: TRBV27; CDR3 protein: ASSDNRGAYEQY
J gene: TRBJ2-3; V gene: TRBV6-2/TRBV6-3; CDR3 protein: ASSYSSVRDTQY
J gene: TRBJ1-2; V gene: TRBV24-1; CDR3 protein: ATSDSWGTMGGYT
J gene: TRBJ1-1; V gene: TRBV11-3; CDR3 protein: ASSPLGTGNTEAF
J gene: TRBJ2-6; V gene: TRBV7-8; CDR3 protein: ASSPGRVWGSGANVLT
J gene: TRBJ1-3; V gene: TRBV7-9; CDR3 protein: ASSTPNSGNTIY
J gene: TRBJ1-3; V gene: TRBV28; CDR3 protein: ASSSTGRRSGNTIY
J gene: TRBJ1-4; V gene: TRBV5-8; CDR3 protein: ASSLGDNSANEKLF
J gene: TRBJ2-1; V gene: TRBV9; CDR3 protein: ASSPGSTGEQF
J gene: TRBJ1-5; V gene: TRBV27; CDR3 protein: ASSRGIGNQPQH
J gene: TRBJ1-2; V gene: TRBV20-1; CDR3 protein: SARVPEDSIRAGYT
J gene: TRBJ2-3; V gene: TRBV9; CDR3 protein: ASSVTSGREADTQY
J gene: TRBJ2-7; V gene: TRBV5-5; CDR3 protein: ASSPGTVFSYEQY
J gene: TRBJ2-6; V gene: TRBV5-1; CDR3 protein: ASRDRVDGANVLT